Below are 27 T cell receptor beta chains sequenced from a single sample in a study of cytomegalovirus exposure and HLA in healthy donors. Researchers ran the PCR with 60 Vbeta and 13 Jbeta primers. Sequenced by immunoSEQ multiplex PCR; TCRdb stores in-frame clones only, minus some. The data contain more than 200,000 clones, approximately 87% of them singletons. The sequenced sample was PBMCs. Every receptor here comes from a human donor in good health.

V is TRBV2 and J is TRBJ2-7; D gene unclear. V gave up 6 bases and J gave up 2 bases, with 14 bases separating them. This CDR3 contains 14 residues. Germline CDR1 reads SNHLY; CDR2 reads FYNNEI. The CDR3 reads CASRDPRLTYEQYF. The CDR3 DNA sequence: TGTGCCAGCAGAGATCCCCGGTTAACCTACGAGCAGTACTTC.

Only one count was recorded for this clone. The CDR3 reads CASSRGLAGYNEQFF. In DNA, the CDR3 is TGTGCCAGCAGCAGGGGACTAGCGGGATACAATGAGCAGTTCTTC. This chain uses TRBV7-2 with TRBJ2-1; 13 bases are a match to TRBD2. V dropped 5 bases and J dropped 4; count of bases not matched to a gene: 2. CDR3 length equals 15 residues. CDR1 is SGHTA and CDR2 is FQGNSA in the germline V gene.

The chain employs TRBV18 and TRBJ1-5, with TRBD1 identical over 8 bases. Germline CDR1 is KGHSH and CDR2 is LQKENI. The CDR3 loop spans 14 amino acids. The V gene end was trimmed by 5 bases and the J gene end by 4 bases; junction bases not matched to a gene: 4. As DNA, the CDR3 is TGTGCCAGCTCATCGACAGGGGAGAATCAGCCCCAGCATTTT. This encodes CASSSTGENQPQHF.

The chain links TRBV2 to TRBJ1-1; 10 bases map to TRBD1. The trim removed 7 bases at V and 5 bases at J, leaving 7 bases unmatched. CDR3 size: 14 residues. Looked up from germline, CDR1 is SNHLY and CDR2 is FYNNEI. The CDR3 bases are TGTGCCAGCAAAAGGACAGGGGGAAAGACTGAAGCTTTCTTT. It specifies CASKRTGGKTEAFF.

The genes are TRBV27 and TRBJ2-2; D might be TRBD1 (6 bases). Germline values: CDR1 MNHEY, CDR2 SMNVEV (reference sequence). V lost 4 bases, J lost 1 base, and 13 bases lay in between. This CDR3 has 16 amino acids. The CDR3 here is CASSYQGHRNTGELFF. In nucleotides, the CDR3 is TGTGCCAGCAGTTATCAGGGACACCGGAACACCGGGGAGCTGTTTTTT.

V usage is TRBV5-4 and J usage is TRBJ2-2; D unclear. The CDR3 is 13 residues long. Trimming cost V 1 base and J 7 bases, with 8 bases left between them. CDR1 is SGHNT and CDR2 is YYREEE in the germline V gene (reference sequence). The DNA for the CDR3 is TGTGCCAGCAGCTTGAGGAGCGACGGGGAGCTGTTTTTT. Its translation is CASSLRSDGELFF.

For this clone: Compared with germline, one end of the junction differs, possibly owing to a read error. The CDR3 DNA is TGTGCCAACAGCCCCATCCCCAGGGATCTCTCCTACAATGAGCAGTTCTTC. Protein: CANSPIPRDLSYNEQFF. V is TRBV9 and J is TRBJ2-1; tentative D call: TRBD1 (5 bases). CDR1 and CDR2 from the germline V gene are SGDLS and YYNGEE. The CDR3 is 17 amino acids.

The chain links TRBV6-1 to TRBJ2-7, with 8 nucleotides matching TRBD2. The CDR3 has 15 residues. After removal of 8 bases from V and 6 bases from J, the junction contained 15 bases not matched to a gene. Germline V gene lookup returns CDR1 MNHNS and CDR2 SASEGT. In DNA, the CDR3 is TGTGCCAGCCGATCGACTAGCGCCCAAAGGGGCGAGCAGTACTTC. Translating it yields CASRSTSAQRGEQYF.

V and J are TRBV15 and TRBJ2-5; tentatively, D is TRBD2 (5 bases). V was cut by 1 base and J by 5 bases, with 11 bases left in between. Germline V gene lookup returns CDR1 LNHNV and CDR2 YYDKDF (reference sequence). This CDR3 contains 14 residues. CDR3 DNA: TGTGCCACCAGCAGAGTTCGGGGAGCGGAGACCCAGTACTTC. It is translated as CATSRVRGAETQYF.

V gene TRBV19 combines with J gene TRBJ2-7, with TRBD1 matching 8 bases. J lost 3 bases, V lost 3 bases, and 7 bases had no gene match. In germline, CDR1 is LNHDA, CDR2 SQIVND (reference sequence). This CDR3 region has 15 residues. The CDR3 loop reads CASSIRQGASYEQYF. CDR3 coding DNA: TGTGCCAGTAGTATTAGGCAGGGGGCGAGCTACGAGCAGTACTTC.

The chain has TRBV6-5 and TRBJ2-1; 10 nucleotides line up with TRBD2. V was clipped by 3 bases and J by 4 bases; unmatched bases: 6. The CDR3 totals 16 residues. The germline gives CDR1 MNHEY, CDR2 SVGAGI. The CDR3 region has the DNA TGTGCCAGCAGTTATGAGGGGACTAGCGTATACAATGAGCAGTTCTTC. Protein: CASSYEGTSVYNEQFF.

The genes are TRBV18 and TRBJ2-2, with 16 bases that match TRBD2. The CDR3 sequence is 18 residues long. V trimming: 3 bases; J trimming: 3 bases; junction bases outside the gene matches: 4. CDR1 is KGHSH, CDR2 LQKENI, per germline. CDR3 bases: TGTGCCAGCTCACCGGGACTAGCGGGAGGGCCTCACACCGGGGAGCTGTTTTTT. The encoded protein is CASSPGLAGGPHTGELFF.

The chain couples TRBV5-1 to TRBJ2-7; TRBD2 matches 9 bases. There are 15 residues in the CDR3. Germline V lookup: CDR1 SGHRS, CDR2 YFSETQ. V shed 7 bases and J 9 bases; nucleotides not matched to a gene: 17. The CDR3 DNA follows: TGCGCCAGCCGCCCTCTAGCGGGGAATCCCTCGGGGCAGTACTTC. Its translation: CASRPLAGNPSGQYF.

V and J are TRBV5-4 and TRBJ2-1, with 13 bases lining up with TRBD2. Per the germline V gene, CDR1 is SGHNT and CDR2 is YYREEE (reference sequence). The CDR3 has 15 amino acids. V lost 4 bases, J lost 6 bases, and 4 bases stayed unmatched. The CDR3 nucleotides are TGTGCCAGCAGCGGGGGACTAGCGGGAAGCAATGAGCAGTTCTTC. It yields the protein CASSGGLAGSNEQFF.

This sequence joins TRBV2 and TRBJ2-1; the match to TRBD2 covers 9 bases. After removal of 7 bases from V and 0 bases from J, the junction contained 4 bases not matched to a gene. The CDR3 totals 15 residues. From germline, CDR1 is SNHLY and CDR2 FYNNEI. The CDR3 here is CASTRLADSYNEQFF. For the CDR3, the DNA is TGTGCCAGCACCAGACTAGCGGACTCCTACAATGAGCAGTTCTTC.

The V and J genes are TRBV10-3 and TRBJ2-3; perhaps TRBD1 as D (5 bases). Germline-derived CDR1 and CDR2 are ENHRY and SYGVKD. The V gene lost 4 bases and the J gene lost 4 bases, with 12 bases spanning the gap. The CDR3 totals 14 residues. Here the CDR3 reads CAISVGVSSDTQYF. CDR3 nucleotide sequence: TGTGCCATCAGTGTAGGGGTATCATCAGATACGCAGTATTTT.

The chain uses TRBV5-8 and TRBJ1-4; D may be TRBD1 (6 bases). Germline lookup yields CDR1 SGHTS and CDR2 YDEGEE. The CDR3 length is 15 residues. V gave up 0 bases and J gave up 7 bases, with 13 bases separating them. The CDR3 region has the DNA TGTGCCAGCAGCTTGGAGGGGGGGCTTGGTGAAAAACTGTTTTTT. Protein product: CASSLEGGLGEKLFF.

This clone was detected only once. The rearrangement uses TRBV7-8 and TRBJ2-3; possible D gene TRBD2, 5 bases. Trimming took 5 bases from V and 7 from J, leaving 22 bases between them. Germline CDR1 SGHVS, CDR2 FQNEAQ. This CDR3 comprises 16 residues. CDR3 sequence reads: CASSRPRLAARNTQYF. CDR3 sequence (DNA): TGTGCCAGCAGCCGACCCCGGCTAGCCGCCAGGAATACGCAGTATTTT.

V is TRBV13 and J is TRBJ2-3, with 11 positions matching TRBD2. Unmatched junction bases numbered 19, after V lost 5 bases and J lost 6 bases. The CDR3 extends over 19 amino acids. Germline lookup yields CDR1 PRHDT and CDR2 FYEKMQ (reference sequence). CDR3 sequence: CASSEVPTSGRGPRDTQYF. DNA of the CDR3: TGTGCCAGCAGCGAAGTCCCCACTAGCGGGAGAGGTCCCAGGGATACGCAGTATTTT.

This CDR3 reads CASSFSGISTDTQYF. CDR3 coding DNA: TGTGCCAGCAGTTTCTCCGGGATTAGCACAGATACGCAGTATTTT. The chain carries TRBV7-8 and TRBJ2-3; possible D gene TRBD2, 5 bases. V was clipped by 6 bases and J by 0 bases, with 13 bases between them. The length of the CDR3 is 15 residues. Germline CDR1 is SGHVS and CDR2 is FQNEAQ.

This clone has a handful of counts. The chain has TRBV2 and TRBJ1-2; 8 nucleotides agree with TRBD1. CDR3 length equals 15 residues. The germline CDR1 and CDR2 sequences are SNHLY and FYNNEI. Trimming took 5 bases from V and 4 from J; bases not matched to a gene: 9. The CDR3 sequence: CASSLQGGWSYGYTF. The CDR3 coding sequence is TGTGCCAGCAGTCTACAGGGGGGTTGGAGCTATGGCTACACCTTC.

The CDR3 DNA reads TGCGCCAGCAGCTTGTTGGCAGGGCTAGCCAAAAACATTCAGTACTTC. Its protein is CASSLLAGLAKNIQYF. The chain has TRBV5-1 and TRBJ2-4; the D gene is possibly TRBD1 (5 bases). The germline CDR1 and CDR2 sequences are SGHRS and YFSETQ. This CDR3 region has 16 residues. Trimming cost V 1 base and J 0 bases, with 11 bases left between them.

This clone was seen a handful of times. The chain recombines TRBV27 with TRBJ1-1; D gene ambiguous. CDR3 length: 13 amino acids. Deletions cut 2 bases from V and 1 base from J, with 5 bases between. Germline CDR1 reads MNHEY; CDR2 reads SMNVEV (reference sequence). CDR3 protein: CASSLGRNTEAFF. The CDR3 DNA reads TGTGCCAGCAGTTTAGGGAGGAACACTGAAGCTTTCTTT.

The J gene is TRBJ1-1, the V gene TRBV5-4; 7 bases are a match to TRBD1. After removal of 4 bases from V and 5 bases from J, the junction contained 8 bases not matched to a gene. This CDR3 has 14 amino acids. Germline V gene lookup returns CDR1 SGHNT and CDR2 YYREEE (reference sequence). The CDR3 bases are TGTGCCAGCAGCCCCTTGACAGGGAGGACTGAAGCTTTCTTT. Translated: CASSPLTGRTEAFF.

This clone showed up just a few times. The chain uses TRBV5-1 and TRBJ2-3; D is unresolved. Looked up from germline, CDR1 is SGHRS and CDR2 is YFSETQ. Trimming pared 0 bases from V and 4 bases from J, leaving 9 bases between. The CDR3 contains 14 residues. This CDR3 is CASSLGSESDTQYF. The CDR3 DNA follows: TGCGCCAGCAGCTTGGGTTCCGAGTCAGATACGCAGTATTTT.

This chain uses TRBV4-1 with TRBJ2-4; 10 bases map to TRBD2. The CDR3 length is 18 residues. J was trimmed by 2 bases and V by 0 bases; bases with no gene match: 7. Looked up from germline, CDR1 is MGHRA and CDR2 is YSYEKL. Here the CDR3 reads CASSQEPSGRVTKNIQYF. In DNA, the CDR3 is TGCGCCAGCAGCCAAGAGCCCAGCGGGAGGGTGACCAAAAACATTCAGTACTTC.

The genes are TRBV7-6 and TRBJ2-2; TRBD2 aligns across 9 bases. CDR3 length equals 16 residues. With 5 bases clipped from V and 6 bases from J, the junction kept 10 bases outside the gene matches. Germline V gene lookup returns CDR1 SGHVS and CDR2 FNYEAQ. The CDR3, as DNA: TGTGCCAGCAGCCGGGCGGGGGGGCGCCATGCCGGGGAGCTGTTTTTT. This translates into CASSRAGGRHAGELFF.